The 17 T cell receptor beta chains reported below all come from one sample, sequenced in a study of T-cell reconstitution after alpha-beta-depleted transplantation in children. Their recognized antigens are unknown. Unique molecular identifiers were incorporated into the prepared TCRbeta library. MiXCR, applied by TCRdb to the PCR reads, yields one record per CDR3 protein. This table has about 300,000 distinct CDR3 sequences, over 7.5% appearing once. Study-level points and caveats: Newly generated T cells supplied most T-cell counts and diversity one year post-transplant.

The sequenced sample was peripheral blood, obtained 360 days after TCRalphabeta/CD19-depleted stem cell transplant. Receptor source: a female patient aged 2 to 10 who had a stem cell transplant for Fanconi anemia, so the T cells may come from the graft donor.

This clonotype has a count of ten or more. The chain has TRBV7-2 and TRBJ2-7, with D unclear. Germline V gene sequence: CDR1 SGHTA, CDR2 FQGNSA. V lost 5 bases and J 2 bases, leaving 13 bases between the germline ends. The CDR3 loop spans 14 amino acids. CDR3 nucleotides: TGTGCCAGCAGCCCCGGCCACAGTACCTACGAGCAGTACTTC. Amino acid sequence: CASSPGHSTYEQYF.

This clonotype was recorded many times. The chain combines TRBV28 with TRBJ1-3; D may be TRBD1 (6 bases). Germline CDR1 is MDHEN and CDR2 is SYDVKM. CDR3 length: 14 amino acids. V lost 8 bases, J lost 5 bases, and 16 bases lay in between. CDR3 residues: CASSQGIGRNTIYF. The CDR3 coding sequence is TGTGCCAGCTCTCAGGGGATAGGCAGAAACACCATATATTTT. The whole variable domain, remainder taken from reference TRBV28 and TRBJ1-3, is DVKVTQSSRYLVKRTGEKVFLECVQDMDHENMFWYRQDPGLGLRLIYFSYDVKMKEKGDIPEGYSVSREKKERFSLILESASTNQTSMYLCASSQGIGRNTIYFGEGSWLTVV.

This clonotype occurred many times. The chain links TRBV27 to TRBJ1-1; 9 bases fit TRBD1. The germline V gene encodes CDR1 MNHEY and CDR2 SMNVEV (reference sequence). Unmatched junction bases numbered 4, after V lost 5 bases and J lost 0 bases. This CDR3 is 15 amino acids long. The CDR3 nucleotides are TGTGCCAGCAGTCTCACAGGGGGCATGAACACTGAAGCTTTCTTT. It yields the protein CASSLTGGMNTEAFF.

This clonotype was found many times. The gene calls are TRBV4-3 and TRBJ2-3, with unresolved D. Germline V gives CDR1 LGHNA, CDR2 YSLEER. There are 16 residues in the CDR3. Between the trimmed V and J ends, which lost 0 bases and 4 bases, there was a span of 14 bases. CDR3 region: CASSQENRGGADTQYF. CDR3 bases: TGCGCCAGCAGCCAAGAAAATCGAGGTGGGGCAGATACGCAGTATTTT.

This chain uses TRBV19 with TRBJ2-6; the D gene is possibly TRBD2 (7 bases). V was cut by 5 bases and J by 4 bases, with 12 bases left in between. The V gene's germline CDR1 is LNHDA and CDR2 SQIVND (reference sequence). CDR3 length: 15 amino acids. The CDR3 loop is CASSHRGAGANVLTF. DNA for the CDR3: TGTGCCAGTAGTCATCGGGGGGCCGGGGCCAACGTCCTGACTTTC.

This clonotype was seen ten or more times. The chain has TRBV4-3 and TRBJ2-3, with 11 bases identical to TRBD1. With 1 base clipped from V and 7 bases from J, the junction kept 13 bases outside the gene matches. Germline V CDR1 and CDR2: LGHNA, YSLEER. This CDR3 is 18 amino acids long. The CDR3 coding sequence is TGCGCCAGCAGCCAAGGGTTAAATTTGGGGACAGGGGGAAATACGCAGTATTTT. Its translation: CASSQGLNLGTGGNTQYF.

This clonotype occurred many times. The DNA for the CDR3 is TGCAGCGTTGACAGGGGTGGGGGCTACACCTTC. It codes for CSVDRGGGYTF. The V and J genes are TRBV29-1 and TRBJ1-2, with D possibly being TRBD1 (6 bases). The germline CDR1 and CDR2 sequences are SQVTM and ANQGSEA. The V end lost 3 bases, the J end lost 8 bases, and 10 bases lay between the germline ends. The CDR3 length is 11 residues.

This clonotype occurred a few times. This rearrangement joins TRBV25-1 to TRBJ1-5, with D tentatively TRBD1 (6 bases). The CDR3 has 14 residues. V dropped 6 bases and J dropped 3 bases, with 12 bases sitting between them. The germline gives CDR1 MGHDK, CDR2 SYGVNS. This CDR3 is CASRPGGTNQPQHF. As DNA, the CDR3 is TGTGCCAGCAGGCCGGGGGGCACCAATCAGCCCCAGCATTTT.

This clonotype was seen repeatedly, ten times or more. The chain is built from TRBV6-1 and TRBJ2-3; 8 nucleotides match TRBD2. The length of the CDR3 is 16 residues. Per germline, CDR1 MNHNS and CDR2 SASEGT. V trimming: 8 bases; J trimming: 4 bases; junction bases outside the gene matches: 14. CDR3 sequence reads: CASGPGPGGPSDTQYF. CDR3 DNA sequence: TGTGCCAGCGGCCCAGGGCCGGGAGGGCCGTCAGATACGCAGTATTTT.

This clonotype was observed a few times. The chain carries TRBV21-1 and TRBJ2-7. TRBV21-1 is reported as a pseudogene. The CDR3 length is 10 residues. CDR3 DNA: TGTGCCAGCAGCAGCGGACCAGTGTACTTC. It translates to CASSSGPVYF.

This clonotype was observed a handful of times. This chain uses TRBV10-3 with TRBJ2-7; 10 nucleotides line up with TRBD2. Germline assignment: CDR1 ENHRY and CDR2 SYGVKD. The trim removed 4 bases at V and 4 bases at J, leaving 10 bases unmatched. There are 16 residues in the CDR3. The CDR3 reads CAISALAGFDGYEQYF. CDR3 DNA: TGTGCCATCAGTGCACTAGCGGGGTTTGACGGGTACGAGCAGTACTTC.

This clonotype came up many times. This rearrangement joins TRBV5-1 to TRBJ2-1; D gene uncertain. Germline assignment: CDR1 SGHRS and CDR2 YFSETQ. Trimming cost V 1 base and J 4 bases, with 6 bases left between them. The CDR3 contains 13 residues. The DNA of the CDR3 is TGCGCCAGCAGCTTGAATAGGTACAATGAGCAGTTCTTC. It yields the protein CASSLNRYNEQFF.

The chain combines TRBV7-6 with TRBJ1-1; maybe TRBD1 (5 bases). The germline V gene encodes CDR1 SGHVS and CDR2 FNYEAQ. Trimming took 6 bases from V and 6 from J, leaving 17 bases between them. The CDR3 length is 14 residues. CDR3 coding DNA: TGTGCCAGCAGTTCCTCGGGGGTAGTCGCTGAAGCTTTCTTT. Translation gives CASSSSGVVAEAFF.

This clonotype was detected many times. The DNA for the CDR3 is TGCGCCAGCAGCCGGGGGGGACTAGCCGACAATGAGCAGTTCTTC. Encoded protein: CASSRGGLADNEQFF. The chain uses TRBV5-1 and TRBJ2-1; 9 bases are shared with TRBD2. Germline V gives CDR1 SGHRS, CDR2 YFSETQ. J lost 5 bases, V lost 4 bases, and 7 bases had no gene match. The CDR3 runs 15 residues.

The CDR3 nucleotides are TGTGCCAGCAGCTTACCGGGACAGGGGTTCGGGGAGACCCAGTACTTC. It translates to CASSLPGQGFGETQYF. V and J are TRBV5-6 and TRBJ2-5; 10 bases map to TRBD1. J gave up 5 bases and V 2 bases, and 9 bases lay outside the gene matches. This CDR3 spans 16 amino acids. The germline CDR1 and CDR2 sequences are SGHDT and YYEEEE.

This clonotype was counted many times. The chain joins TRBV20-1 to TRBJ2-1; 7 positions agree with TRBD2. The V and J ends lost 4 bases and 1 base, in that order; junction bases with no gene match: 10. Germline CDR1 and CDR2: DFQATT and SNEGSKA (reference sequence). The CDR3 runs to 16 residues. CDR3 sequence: CSAIFMGGISYNEQFF. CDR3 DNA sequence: TGCAGTGCTATTTTTATGGGAGGGATTTCCTACAATGAGCAGTTCTTC.

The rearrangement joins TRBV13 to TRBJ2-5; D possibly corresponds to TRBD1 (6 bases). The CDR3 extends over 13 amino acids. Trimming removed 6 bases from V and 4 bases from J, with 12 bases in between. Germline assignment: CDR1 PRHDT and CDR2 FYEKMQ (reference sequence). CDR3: CASRTGNRETQYF. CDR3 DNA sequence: TGTGCCAGCAGAACAGGGAACCGAGAGACCCAGTACTTC.